A single sample is the source of the 20 T cell receptor beta chains below, sequenced in a study of cytomegalovirus exposure and HLA in healthy donors (dated by TCRdb to about 2017). Receptors were amplified or captured by the immunoSEQ multiplex PCR assay. Not all clones reach the TCRdb copy of this immuneACCESS table, which keeps in-frame sequences only. Checked studies attribute under half of the gap to unresolved V genes and leave the rest unexplained. The sample table holds under 85,000 clones, of which around 94% were seen once. Of the sample, approximately 3.5% falls within the top ten clones. The sequenced material came from PBMCs. The origin of the receptors is a woman between 18 and 29 years old in good health and CMV-seropositive.

The chain carries TRBV7-9 and TRBJ2-7; a possible D gene is TRBD2 (6 bases). In germline, CDR1 is SEHNR, CDR2 FQNEAQ (reference sequence). The CDR3 length is 15 residues. Between the trimmed V and J ends, which lost 4 bases and 5 bases, there was a span of 18 bases. CDR3: CASSSDGGLADEQYF. The CDR3 bases are TGTGCCAGCAGCTCAGACGGAGGGCTCGCCGACGAGCAGTACTTC.

The chain couples TRBV19 to TRBJ1-1, with a possible D match to TRBD1 (6 bases). V was shortened by 4 bases and J by 5 bases, with 17 bases between the two germline ends. Germline assignment: CDR1 LNHDA and CDR2 SQIVND (reference sequence). This CDR3 contains 15 residues. As DNA, the CDR3 is TGTGCCAGTAGTAGGACAGCCGCGGCATTTACTGAAGCTTTCTTT. It yields the protein CASSRTAAAFTEAFF.

V is TRBV2 and J is TRBJ2-7, with 9 bases aligning to TRBD1. This CDR3 is built from 12 residues. Germline CDR1 and CDR2: SNHLY and FYNNEI. J was trimmed by 4 bases and V by 8 bases; bases with no gene match: 3. CDR3 sequence: CASGTGRYEQYF. The CDR3, as DNA: TGTGCCAGCGGGACAGGGCGGTACGAGCAGTACTTC. Variable domain in full (rest from reference TRBV2 and TRBJ2-7): EPEVTQTPSHQVTQMGQEVILRCVPISNHLYFYWYRQILGQKVEFLVSFYNNEISEKSEIFDDQFSVERPDGSNFTLKIRSTKLEDSAMYFCASGTGRYEQYFGPGTRLTVT.

The chain's CDR3 is CASSLYRGQEGYTF. The DNA of the CDR3 is TGTGCCAGCAGCTTATACAGGGGGCAGGAGGGCTACACCTTC. This chain connects TRBV7-2 to TRBJ1-2; 9 bases line up with TRBD1. V lost 2 bases, J lost 8 bases, and 6 bases stayed unmatched. Germline CDR1 is SGHTA and CDR2 is FQGNSA. The CDR3 spans 14 residues. The full variable domain, rest sourced from reference TRBV7-2 and TRBJ1-2, is GAGVSQSPSNKVTEKGKDVELRCDPISGHTALYWYRQSLGQGLEFLIYFQGNSAPDKSGLPSDRFSAERTGGSVSTLTIQRTQQEDSAVYLCASSLYRGQEGYTFGSGTRLTVV.

The chain links TRBV27 to TRBJ1-2, with 7 bases matching TRBD1. The length of the CDR3 is 15 residues. The V gene end was trimmed by 5 bases and the J gene end by 6 bases; junction bases not matched to a gene: 12. Germline CDR1 MNHEY, CDR2 SMNVEV (reference sequence). CDR3 residues: CASSTSTGRTHGYTF. DNA for the CDR3: TGTGCCAGCAGTACATCGACAGGGAGAACCCATGGCTACACCTTC.

The V call is TRBV19, the J call TRBJ1-6, with 9 bases fitting TRBD1. Germline V gives CDR1 LNHDA, CDR2 SQIVND (reference sequence). Trimming removed 4 bases from V and 10 bases from J; junction bases left unmatched: 8. CDR3 length equals 15 residues. In nucleotides, the CDR3 is TGTGCCAGTAGTACCCAGGACAGGGGAAGGTCACCCCTCCACTTT. As protein: CASSTQDRGRSPLHF.

The rearrangement links TRBV21-1 to TRBJ1-1. TRBV21-1 is a listed pseudogene. The CDR3 runs 15 residues. The CDR3 is CASSTGGQMNTEAFF. CDR3 nucleotide sequence: TGTGCCAGCAGCACGGGGGGGCAGATGAACACTGAAGCTTTCTTT.

This chain joins TRBV11-2 and TRBJ1-1; TRBD1 aligns across 11 bases. Per germline, CDR1 SGHAT and CDR2 FQNNGV. The V segment lost 3 bases and the J segment 5 bases; nucleotides outside the gene matches: 8. This CDR3 region has 16 residues. The CDR3 spells CASSLSRDRGWTEAFF. The CDR3 DNA is TGTGCCAGCAGCTTGAGCCGGGACAGGGGGTGGACTGAAGCTTTCTTT.

The chain is built from TRBV28 and TRBJ2-7; 9 bases match TRBD1. Germline assignment: CDR1 MDHEN and CDR2 SYDVKM. Trimming at V came to 10 bases and at J to 1 base, leaving 5 bases not matched to a gene. The CDR3 totals 13 residues. CDR3 protein: CAIVDRGSYEQYF. CDR3 DNA sequence: TGTGCCATCGTGGACAGGGGATCCTACGAGCAGTACTTC.

This clone has just one count. DNA of the CDR3: TGTGCCAGCAGCGCCCAGGTCTCAGGTAATCAGCCCCAGCATTTT. Amino acids: CASSAQVSGNQPQHF. This chain uses TRBV6-1 with TRBJ1-5; D is unclear. V lost 6 bases and J lost 4, with 16 bases in between. Germline CDR1 and CDR2: MNHNS and SASEGT. The CDR3 is made up of 15 amino acids.

The chain uses TRBV25-1 and TRBJ1-4, with D tentatively TRBD1 (6 bases). The CDR3 consists of 14 residues. The ends were cut back, 5 bases at V and 2 bases at J, with 9 bases in the middle. CDR1 is MGHDK and CDR2 is SYGVNS in the germline V gene. CDR3 in amino acids: CASSIQGTNEKLFF. The CDR3 bases are TGTGCCAGCAGTATACAGGGTACTAATGAAAAACTGTTTTTT.

This chain connects TRBV5-8 to TRBJ1-5, with TRBD1 matching 7 bases. The CDR3 extends over 15 amino acids. V shed 4 bases, J shed 0 bases, and the junction held 4 bases outside the gene matches. Germline CDR1 reads SGHTS; CDR2 reads YDEGEE. The CDR3 protein is CASSIQGYSNQPQHF. DNA for the CDR3: TGTGCCAGCAGCATACAGGGGTATAGCAATCAGCCCCAGCATTTT.

V and J are TRBV30 and TRBJ1-4, with TRBD1 matching over 7 bases. CDR3 size: 14 residues. The J segment lost 4 bases and the V segment lost 5 bases, leaving 7 bases of the junction unmatched. From germline, CDR1 is GTSNPN and CDR2 SVGIG (reference sequence). The CDR3 coding sequence is TGTGCCTGGTACCCTGGGACAGATAATGAAAAACTGTTTTTT. This codes for CAWYPGTDNEKLFF.

V and J are TRBV4-2 and TRBJ2-5, with 9 bases identical to TRBD2. In germline, CDR1 is LGHNA, CDR2 YNFKEQ. The CDR3 totals 15 residues. V trimming: 0 bases; J trimming: 1 base; junction bases outside the gene matches: 0. CDR3 bases: TGTGCCAGCAGCCAAGAGCGGGGGGGCCAAGAGACCCAGTACTTC. As protein: CASSQERGGQETQYF.

This clone has just one count. This rearrangement joins TRBV5-6 to TRBJ1-1; TRBD1 might be the D (6 bases). Germline CDR1 is SGHDT and CDR2 is YYEEEE. V was clipped by 0 bases and J by 3 bases, with 9 bases between them. CDR3 size: 14 residues. CDR3 sequence reads: CASSLGGQYTEAFF. CDR3 DNA sequence: TGTGCCAGCAGCTTGGGGGGGCAGTACACTGAAGCTTTCTTT.

This clone was observed a handful of times. The chain recombines TRBV7-8 with TRBJ2-7, with D tentatively TRBD2 (5 bases). The CDR3 extends over 14 amino acids. Trimming cost V 3 bases and J 3 bases, with 12 bases left between them. Germline-derived CDR1 and CDR2 are SGHVS and FQNEAQ. The CDR3 DNA reads TGTGCCAGCAGCTTCGGGGAGAGGGTCTACGAGCAGTACTTC. Translation: CASSFGERVYEQYF.

V and J are TRBV7-2 and TRBJ2-7, with D possibly TRBD2 on 6 matching bases. Trimming removed 2 bases from V and 0 bases from J, with 11 bases in between. The CDR3 runs to 15 residues. CDR1 is SGHTA, CDR2 FQGNSA, per germline. Here the CDR3 DNA reads TGTGCCAGCAGCTTAAGGCGGGGAAGCTCCTACGAGCAGTACTTC. This gives the protein CASSLRRGSSYEQYF.

With regard to this clone: One end of the junction fails to match germline, which may point to a read error. The chain links TRBV11-3 to TRBJ2-5; D unclear. The DNA matches TRBJ2-7 better at its end, which makes the J call doubtful. This CDR3 has 11 amino acids. Germline lookup yields CDR1 SGHNT and CDR2 YENEEA. The CDR3 nucleotides are TGTGCCAGCAGCATAGAGTACGAGCAGTACTTC. It codes for CASSIEYEQYF.

This clone is medium-sized. This chain links TRBV27 with TRBJ1-6; 7 nucleotides agree with TRBD1. The CDR3 is 14 amino acids. Germline CDR1 and CDR2: MNHEY and SMNVEV (reference sequence). J gave up 9 bases and V 6 bases, and 8 bases lay outside the gene matches. CDR3 in amino acids: CASRPDRVSSPLHF. In DNA, the CDR3 is TGTGCCAGCAGACCCGACAGGGTGAGTTCACCCCTCCACTTT.

The sample holds one count of this clone. J is TRBJ1-3 and V is TRBV7-2, with D possibly TRBD1 on 6 matching bases. Trimming left V 1 base short and J 4 bases short, with 17 bases between. Germline-derived CDR1 and CDR2 are SGHTA and FQGNSA. The CDR3 consists of 17 residues. Written as DNA, the CDR3 is TGTGCCAGCAGCTTAGAATTCGGGGGGGCGCTGGGAAACACCATATATTTT. Protein: CASSLEFGGALGNTIYF.